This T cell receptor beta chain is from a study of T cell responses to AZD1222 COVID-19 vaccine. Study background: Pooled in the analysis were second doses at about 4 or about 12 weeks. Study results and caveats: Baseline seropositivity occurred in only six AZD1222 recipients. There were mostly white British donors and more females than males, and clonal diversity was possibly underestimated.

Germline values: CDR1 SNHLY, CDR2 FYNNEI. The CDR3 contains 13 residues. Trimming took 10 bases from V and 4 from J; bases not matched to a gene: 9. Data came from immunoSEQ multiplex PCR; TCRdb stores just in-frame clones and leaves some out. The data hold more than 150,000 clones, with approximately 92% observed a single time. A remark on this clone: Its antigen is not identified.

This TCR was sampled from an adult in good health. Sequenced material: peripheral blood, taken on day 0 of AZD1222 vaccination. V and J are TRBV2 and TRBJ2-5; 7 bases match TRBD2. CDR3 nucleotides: TGTGCCACCGCGGGGGAAAGGCTAGAGACCCAGTACTTC. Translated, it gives CATAGERLETQYF.